Listed below are T cell receptor beta chains from one sample, sequenced in a study of Graves' ophthalmopathy and Graves' hyperthyroidism. A single record per CDR3 protein comes from TCRdb applying MiXCR to the multiplex PCR reads. The repertoire holds hundreds of thousands of distinct CDR3 sequences, with about 22% as singletons. The sample comprised peripheral blood. These receptors all stem from a woman aged 45-65 years with Graves' ophthalmopathy. CDR3s include the opening cysteine and the closing phenylalanine or tryptophan. D genes are given only for firm matches. Size tells how often a clone was seen (once, few, many) or the class of an expanded clone, and some rows leave it out.

size | J | D | V | CDR3 | DNA
few | TRBJ1-5 | TRBD1 | TRBV20-1 | CSASSTGGRQPQHF | TGCAGTGCCTCCTCTACAGGGGGCAGGCAGCCCCAGCATTTT
once | TRBJ1-6 | . | TRBV30 | CAWTTSSSRLHF | TGTGCCTGGACTACGTCTAGTTCACGCCTCCACTTT
. | TRBJ1-2 | . | TRBV28 | CASSLGINYGYTF | TGTGCCAGCAGTTTAGGCATCAACTATGGCTACACCTTC
many | TRBJ2-2 | TRBD1 | TRBV2 | CASSFRTGGTGELFF | TGTGCCAGCAGCTTTAGGACAGGGGGGACCGGGGAGCTGTTTTTT
. | TRBJ1-5 | . | TRBV6-2/TRBV6-3 | CASTPAGAYQPQHF | TGTGCCAGCACTCCCGCGGGGGCGTATCAGCCCCAGCATTTT
. | TRBJ2-5 | . | TRBV14 | CASSQSHLLSRGETQYF | TGTGCCAGCAGCCAATCACACCTCCTCTCACGGGGAGAGACCCAGTACTTC
many | TRBJ1-1 | . | TRBV5-1 | CASSLARNTEAFF | TGTGCCAGCAGTTTGGCCCGGAACACTGAAGCTTTCTTT
many | TRBJ2-5 | TRBD1 | TRBV11-1 | CASSQDRGPASSGTQYF | TGTGCCAGCAGCCAGGACAGGGGGCCCGCCAGTTCAGGGACCCAGTACTTC
many | TRBJ1-5 | TRBD1 | TRBV28 | CASSLYIGTGASNQPQHF | TGTGCCAGCAGTTTATATATAGGGACAGGGGCTAGCAATCAGCCCCAGCATTTT
many | TRBJ1-6 | . | TRBV19 | CASSITGTNSPLHF | TGTGCCAGTAGTATAACAGGGACTAATTCACCCCTCCACTTT
few | TRBJ1-3 | TRBD1 | TRBV12-3/TRBV12-4 | CASSFTLDRVPFSGNTIYF | TGTGCCAGCAGTTTTACCCTGGACAGGGTACCTTTCTCTGGAAACACCATATATTTT
. | TRBJ1-1 | . | TRBV18 | CASSFGRGNTEAFF | TGTGCCAGCTCGTTCGGCCGGGGGAACACTGAAGCTTTCTTT
many | TRBJ1-2 | . | TRBV4-2 | CASSQVGDYGYTF | TGTGCCAGCAGCCAAGTAGGGGACTATGGCTACACCTTC
many | TRBJ2-6 | . | TRBV12-3/TRBV12-4 | CASRLDSGANVLTF | TGTGCCAGCAGACTTGACTCTGGGGCCAACGTCCTGACTTTC
. | TRBJ2-7 | TRBD1 | TRBV6-1 | CASSEATGGQGYEQYF | TGTGCCAGCAGTGAAGCGACAGGGGGCCAAGGGTACGAGCAGTACTTC
. | TRBJ2-2 | . | TRBV3-1 | CASSYTRNTGELFF | TGTGCCAGCAGCTATACTAGAAACACCGGGGAGCTGTTTTTT
many | TRBJ1-1 | . | TRBV10-3 | CAISSIETEAFF | TGTGCCATCAGCAGTATTGAAACTGAAGCTTTCTTT
many | TRBJ2-7 | . | TRBV20-1 | CSAADGQSTYEQYF | TGCAGTGCGGCTGATGGACAGTCCACCTACGAGCAGTACTTC
many | TRBJ1-2 | . | TRBV18 | CASSPGGIYGYTF | TGTGCCAGCTCACCAGGGGGTATCTATGGCTACACCTTC
. | TRBJ1-1 | . | TRBV2 | CASRGREAPEAFF | TGTGCCAGCAGGGGCCGTGAGGCCCCTGAAGCTTTCTTT
many | TRBJ1-1 | . | TRBV28 | CASRERAWNTEAFF | TGTGCCAGCAGGGAACGAGCGTGGAACACTGAAGCTTTCTTT
many | TRBJ1-5 | . | TRBV6-4 | CASSDHARGGSNQPQHF | TGTGCCAGCAGTGACCACGCAAGGGGGGGGAGCAATCAGCCCCAGCATTTT
few | TRBJ1-2 | . | TRBV30 | CAWSVGWQDYGYTF | TGTGCCTGGAGTGTAGGGTGGCAGGATTATGGCTACACCTTC
. | TRBJ1-2 | . | TRBV27 | CACSRGRDNPNYGHTF | TGTGCCTGCAGCCGCGGGAGGGACAACCCTAACTATGGCCACACCTTC
few | TRBJ2-2 | TRBD1 | TRBV6-9 | CASSPWLSGTGAFANTGELFF | TGTGCCAGCAGCCCTTGGCTCTCCGGGACAGGGGCTTTCGCGAACACCGGGGAGCTGTTTTTT
few | TRBJ1-1 | . | TRBV30 | CAWSPSYAVKNTEAFF | TGTGCCTGGAGTCCCTCGTACGCAGTAAAGAACACTGAAGCTTTCTTT
once | TRBJ2-5 | . | TRBV27 | CASSFAHEYQETQYF | TGTGCCAGCAGTTTCGCACACGAGTACCAAGAGACTCAGTACTTC
many | TRBJ1-6 | . | TRBV6-1 | CASDWGISYNSPLHF | TGTGCCAGCGACTGGGGGATCTCCTATAATTCACCCCTCCACTTT
many | TRBJ2-7 | . | TRBV7-3 | CASSLTSGPYEQYF | TGTGCCAGCAGCTTAACAAGTGGACCCTACGAGCAGTACTTC
many | TRBJ1-5 | . | TRBV19 | CASSILGLINQPQHF | TGTGCCAGTAGTATCCTTGGACTGATCAATCAGCCCCAGCATTTT